This TCR beta chain came from a study of technical replicates of blood from several donors. TCRdb keeps only in-frame clones here, not all; method: immunoSEQ multiplex PCR. The top ten hold roughly 0.39% of the sample, which has tens of thousands of clones, more than 90% seen once. The CDR3 is 10 amino acids. Trimming stripped 1 base from V and 9 bases from J, with 4 bases between. Germline-derived CDR1 and CDR2 are DFQATT and SNEGSKA (reference sequence). The chain carries TRBV20-1 and TRBJ2-4, with D unclear. The receptor was isolated from a human donor in good health. The sample consisted of T cells isolated from PBMCs. CDR3 loop: CSARAGIQYF. Here the CDR3 DNA reads TGCAGTGCTAGAGCGGGCATTCAGTACTTC.